The clone carrying this TCR beta chain was picked up a small number of times. TCRdb reanalyzed the PCR reads with MiXCR. Of some 12,000 clones listed, under 30% are singletons. This CDR3 is 15 amino acids long. V dropped 3 bases and J dropped 7; count of bases not matched to a gene: 4. The data stem from a study of metastatic and nonmetastatic thyroid tumors. Until they underwent thyroid surgery, no patient had received any treatment. This chain links TRBV12-3 or TRBV12-4 with TRBJ2-1; TRBD2 aligns across 12 bases. What was sequenced was tumor tissue. The TCR originated in a female donor with papillary thyroid cancer or a benign thyroid nodule (not recorded which). Some clones in this sample may be carry-over from other donors' samples. The CDR3 sequence is CASSFGLAGRNEQFF. The CDR3 DNA sequence: TGTGCCAGCAGTTTTGGACTAGCGGGAAGGAATGAGCAGTTCTTC.